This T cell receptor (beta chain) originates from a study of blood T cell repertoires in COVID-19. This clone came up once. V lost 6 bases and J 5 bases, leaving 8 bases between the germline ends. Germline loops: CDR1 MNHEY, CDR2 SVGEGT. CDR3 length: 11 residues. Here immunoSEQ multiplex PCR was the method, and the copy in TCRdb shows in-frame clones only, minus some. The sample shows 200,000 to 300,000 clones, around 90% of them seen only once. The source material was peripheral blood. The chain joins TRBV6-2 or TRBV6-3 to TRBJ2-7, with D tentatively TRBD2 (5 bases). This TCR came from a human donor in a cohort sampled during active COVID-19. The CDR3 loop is CASSRGHEQYF. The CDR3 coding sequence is TGTGCCAGCAGCCGAGGGCACGAGCAGTACTTC.